The entry below gives a single T cell receptor (beta chain) sequence along with its context. This clone's antigen is unknown. Nothing much larger sits one base from this clone, and base qualities are not available. Other DNA sequences in the same sample also yield this CDR3. According to the germline V gene, CDR1 reads SGHDT and CDR2 reads YYEEEE. The CDR3 numbers 11 residues from cysteine through phenylalanine. The kept DNA is CDR3 alone, 33 bases in frame from the first base. V drops 2 bases and J drops 6 bases, leaving 5 bases in between. The data were taken from a study of blood T cell repertoires in COVID-19 (dated by TCRdb to the early 2020s). Broadly, across the study: Samples covering the acute and convalescent phases of COVID-19 were provided by collaborators in the United States, Italy and Spain. The prospective study material was composed of cDNA or gDNA derived from T cells, B-cell-depleted T cells, or PBMCs. The dataset comprised deeply sampled blood TCRbeta repertoires from subjects exposed to, actively infected with, or recovered from COVID-19. A freely available public database, intended as a resource for researchers studying the immune response to SARS-CoV-2, is where the repertoires were released. Samples were obtained from the ongoing ImmuneRACE study (first 160 participants) and from about 1,300 subjects provided by 6 global collaborators. The sample metadata nearly always contained a de-identified subject ID, COVID-19 status, age in years and sex. Where available, HLA class I and class II types were taken from metadata supplied by the sample provider and were not determined by assay-based typing. Findings and caveats that apply to the study as a whole: Clinical and demographic metadata were provided uncurated, with the amount varying by source and participant.

TCRbeta CDR3 regions were amplified from genomic DNA by means of the immunoSEQ Assay, a bias-controlled multiplex PCR. The original methods were these. The number of nucleated cells in each sample was estimated from the amplification of reference gene primers within the assay. To quantify the absolute abundance of each unique TCRbeta CDR3 rearrangement, sequence reads were collapsed and filtered. Productive Simpson clonality was computed per sample as the square root of Simpson's diversity index over productive rearrangements. TCRdb stores this immuneACCESS table with in-frame sequences only. Part of the clones is absent; in the studies checked, under half of the shortfall reflects unresolved V genes, and no reason is known for the rest. That table furnishes V, J and clone size, whereas the DNA furnished D and trimming. The sample records about 260,000 clones, just under 85% of which are singletons. Jointly, the top ten make up 1.9% of the sample.

The collaborating institutions used their own protocols to collect whole blood in K2EDTA tubes. For TCRbeta analysis, collaborators shipped samples as frozen whole blood, isolated PBMCs, or DNA extracted from either of those sample types. The V and J genes are TRBV5-6 and TRBJ1-1; the D segment cannot be called with confidence. The sequenced material came from peripheral blood. This TCR was recovered from a woman older than 75 with acute or convalescent COVID-19. The CDR3 region reads CASSFDSEAFF. The nucleotide sequence is TGTGCCAGCAGCTTCGACTCTGAAGCTTTCTTT.